This entry is about one TCR beta chain. Its antigen is currently unknown. V lost 2 bases and J lost 6; bases outside the gene matches: 4. The CDR3 has 14 residues. Germline loops: CDR1 GTSNPN, CDR2 SVGIG (reference sequence). Measured with immunoSEQ multiplex PCR; TCRdb has only the in-frame clones, and not every one. The top ten clones hold over 25% of a sample with about 17,000 clones, roughly 88% of them seen once. The data stem from a study of EBV T-cell therapy then PD-1 blockade in nasopharyngeal carcinoma. Treatment described: AdE1-LMPpoly-expanded autologous EBV-specific T-cell therapy followed by anti-PD-1 nivolumab.

The chain carries TRBV30 and TRBJ2-1; 10 nucleotides line up with TRBD1. This receptor was taken from a man aged 35 to 55 with nasopharyngeal carcinoma. Sample: CD8+ T cells from blood, taken at day 0 from a patient whose treatment included autologous EBV-specific T cells and nivolumab. The CDR3 region is CAWSYWTGGNEQFF. Written as DNA, the CDR3 is TGTGCCTGGAGTTATTGGACAGGGGGCAATGAGCAGTTCTTC. Filled out from reference TRBV30 and TRBJ2-1, the complete variable domain reads SQTIHQWPATLVQPVGSPLSLECTVEGTSNPNLYWYRQAAGRGLQLLFYSVGIGQISSEVPQNLSASRPQDRQFILSSKKLLLSDSGFYLCAWSYWTGGNEQFFGPGTRLTVL.